This TCR beta chain was recorded in a study of blood T cell repertoires in COVID-19. Overall study context: From T cells, B-cell-depleted T cells, or PBMCs came the material, which was cDNA or gDNA.

Trimming pared 7 bases from V and 1 base from J, leaving 4 bases between. There are 12 residues in the CDR3. CDR1 is MDHEN and CDR2 is SYDVKM in the germline V gene. All recovered Cohort 3 donors got two negative PCRs, got clearance, or saw symptom resolution. The authors' processing: Amplification with reference gene primers provided the estimates of nucleated cell counts. Method: immunoSEQ multiplex PCR; TCRdb's copy keeps in-frame clones and lacks some. That table furnishes V, J and clone size, whereas the DNA furnished D and trimming. The sample lists roughly 300,000 clones, under 90% occurring once.

The rearrangement uses TRBV28 and TRBJ2-2; D is unresolved. The origin of this receptor is a woman aged 18-29 years who had recovered from COVID-19. The material sequenced was PBMCs or T cells enriched from blood (not recorded which). The DNA of the CDR3 is TGTGCCAGCATCGGGAACACCGGGGAGCTGTTTTTT. The encoded protein is CASIGNTGELFF.